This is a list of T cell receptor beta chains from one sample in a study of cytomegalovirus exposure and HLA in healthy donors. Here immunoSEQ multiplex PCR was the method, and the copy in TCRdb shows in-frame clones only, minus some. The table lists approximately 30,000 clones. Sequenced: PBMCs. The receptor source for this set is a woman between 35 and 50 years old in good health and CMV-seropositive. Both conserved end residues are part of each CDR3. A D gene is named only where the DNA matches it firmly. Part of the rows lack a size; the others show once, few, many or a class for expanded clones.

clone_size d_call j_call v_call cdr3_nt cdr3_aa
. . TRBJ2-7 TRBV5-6 TGTGCCAGCAGCTTGTACTCAGGGTTAAACGTCTACGAGCAGTACTTC CASSLYSGLNVYEQYF
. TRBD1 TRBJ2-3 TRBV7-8 TGTGCCAGCAGCCCTCCCCTGCGGGACAGGGGTACAGATACGCAGTATTTT CASSPPLRDRGTDTQYF
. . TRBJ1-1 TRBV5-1 TGCGCCAGCAGCTTGGACGGTTACACTGAAGCTTTCTTT CASSLDGYTEAFF
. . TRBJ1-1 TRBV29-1 TGCAGCGTTGACCGGGGGAGTTACACTGAAGCTTTCTTT CSVDRGSYTEAFF
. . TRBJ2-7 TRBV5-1 TGCGCCAGCAGCCACGGGGTCAACTCTCGCGAGCAGTACTTC CASSHGVNSREQYF
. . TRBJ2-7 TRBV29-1 TGCAGCGTAGGACGGGGCTACGAGCAGTACTTC CSVGRGYEQYF
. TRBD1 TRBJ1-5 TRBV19 TGTGCCAGTAGTTGGGACAGGGCGCGGGATCAGCCCCAGCATTTT CASSWDRARDQPQHF
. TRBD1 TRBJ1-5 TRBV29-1 TGCAGCGTTGAGGTACAGGGGGGTCAGCCCCAGCATTTT CSVEVQGGQPQHF
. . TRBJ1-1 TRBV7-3 TGTGCCAGCAGCTTAAAGGCCAGGTTGAACACTGAAGCTTTCTTT CASSLKARLNTEAFF
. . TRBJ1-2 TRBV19 TGTGCCAGTACCCTTGACAGATTTAACTATGGCTACACCTTC CASTLDRFNYGYTF
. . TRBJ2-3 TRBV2 TGTGCCAGCAGGAACCCGACTAGCACAGATACGCAGTATTTT CASRNPTSTDTQYF
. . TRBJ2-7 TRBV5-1 TGCGCCAGCAGGCCTTACAGGAGCCTTCATCACTACGAGCAGTACTTC CASRPYRSLHHYEQYF
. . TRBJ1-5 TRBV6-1 TGTGCCAGCAGTGGGACAGCCGACTTTCTCCCTTATGGCAATCAGCCCCAGCATTTT CASSGTADFLPYGNQPQHF
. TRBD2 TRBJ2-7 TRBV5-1 TGCGCCAGCAGCTTGGCCCAGGGACTAGCGGGAAAGCAGTACTTC CASSLAQGLAGKQYF
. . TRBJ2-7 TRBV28 TGTGCCAGCAGTTTACGGGGAGGGGGTGGCGAGCAGTACTTC CASSLRGGGGEQYF
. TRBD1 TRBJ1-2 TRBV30 TGTGCCTGGGGCCAGGGGGCAGGGGGCTATGGCTACACCTTC CAWGQGAGGYGYTF
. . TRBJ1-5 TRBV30 TGTGCCTGGAGTGTACGGGGGGGTCCGACGACTAGCAATCAGCCCCAGCATTTT CAWSVRGGPTTSNQPQHF
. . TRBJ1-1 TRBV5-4 TGTGCCACCTCAGGGGCTCTTAACACTGAAGCTTTCTTT CATSGALNTEAFF
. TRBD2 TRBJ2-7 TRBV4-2 TGTGCCAGCAGCCAAGGTACGGCTAGCGGGAGAACGAACGAGCAGTACTTC CASSQGTASGRTNEQYF
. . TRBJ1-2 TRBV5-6 TGTGCCAGCAGTCTAGACAGAGTGCGTTATGGCTACACCTTC CASSLDRVRYGYTF
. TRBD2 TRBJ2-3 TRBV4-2 TGTGCCAGCAGCCAACCTGGACTAGCGGGATGGGCAGATACGCAGTATTTT CASSQPGLAGWADTQYF
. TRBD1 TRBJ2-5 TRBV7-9 TGTGCCAGCAGCTCCCAGGGGGACCAAGAGACCCAGTACTTC CASSSQGDQETQYF
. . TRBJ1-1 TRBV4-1 TGCGCCAGCAGCCAAGGATTAGCCAGTAACGACGCTGAAGCTTTCTTT CASSQGLASNDAEAFF
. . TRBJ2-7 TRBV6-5 TGTGCCAGCAGGGGAGGTTACGAGCAGTACTTC CASRGGYEQYF
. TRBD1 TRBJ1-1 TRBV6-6 TGTGCCAGCAGTACTGGGACAGGGAACACTGAAGCTTTCTTT CASSTGTGNTEAFF
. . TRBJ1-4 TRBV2 TGTGCCAGCAGTGAAACCAGGCCGGGGAAACTGTTTTTT CASSETRPGKLFF
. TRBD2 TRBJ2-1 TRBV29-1 TGCAGCGCTCCTAGCGGGAGCAATGAGCAGTTCTTC CSAPSGSNEQFF
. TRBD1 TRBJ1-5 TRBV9 TGTGCCAGCGGGACAGACAATCAGCCCCAGCATTTT CASGTDNQPQHF
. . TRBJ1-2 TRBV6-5 TGTGCCAGCAGTTACCACACAGCGGGATATGGCTACACCTTC CASSYHTAGYGYTF
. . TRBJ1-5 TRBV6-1 TGTGCCAGCAGTGAAATGGACATTAGCAATCAGCCCCAGCATTTT CASSEMDISNQPQHF
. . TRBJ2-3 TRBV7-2 TGTGCCAGCAGCTTGGACAGGGAGGGAACAGATACGCAGTATTTT CASSLDREGTDTQYF
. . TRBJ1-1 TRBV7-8 TGTGCCAGCAGCCCCGGGAACATGAACACTGAAGCTTTCTTT CASSPGNMNTEAFF
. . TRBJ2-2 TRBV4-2 TGTGCCAGCAGCCAAGTAGCGTCCGGGGAGCTGTTTTTT CASSQVASGELFF
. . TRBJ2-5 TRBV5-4 TGTGCCAGCAGCTTGAGTAGCGGAATTGAAGAGACCCAGTACTTC CASSLSSGIEETQYF
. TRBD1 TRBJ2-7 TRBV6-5 TGTGCCAGCAGTTTCGCCGGGACAGGGGGCTACGAGCAGTACTTC CASSFAGTGGYEQYF
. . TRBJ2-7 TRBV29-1 TGCAGCGTCCAGGGGACCGAGCAGTACTTC CSVQGTEQYF
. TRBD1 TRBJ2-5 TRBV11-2 TGTGCCAGCAGCCCCTATAGGACAGGGGGCCTCCAAGAGACCCAGTACTTC CASSPYRTGGLQETQYF
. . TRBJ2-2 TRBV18 TGTGCCAGCTCACCTAACGACGACAGCACCGGGGAGCTGTTTTTT CASSPNDDSTGELFF
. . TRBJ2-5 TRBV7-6 TGTGCCAGCAGTTCCGGGAGGACCCAGTACTTC CASSSGRTQYF
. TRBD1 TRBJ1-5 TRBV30 TGTGCCTGGAGTACCAGGGGGTCTCAGCCCCAGCATTTT CAWSTRGSQPQHF
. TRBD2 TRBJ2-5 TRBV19 TGTGCCAGTAGTATAGCTAGCGGGCCTGGGGGGGCCCAGTACTTC CASSIASGPGGAQYF
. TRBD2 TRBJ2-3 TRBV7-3 TGTGCCAGCAGCTTAACGAGTAGGGCGGGAGGGAGCACAGATACGCAGTATTTT CASSLTSRAGGSTDTQYF
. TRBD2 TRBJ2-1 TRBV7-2 TGTGCCAGCAGCTTACTAGCGGGCAATGAGCAGTTCTTC CASSLLAGNEQFF
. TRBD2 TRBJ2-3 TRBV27 TGTGCCAGCAGTTTATCCGGAGCGGGAGGGGAGGCAGATACGCAGTATTTT CASSLSGAGGEADTQYF
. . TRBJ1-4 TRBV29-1 TGCAGCGTTGAAGTACGGGGAAAACTGTTTTTT CSVEVRGKLFF
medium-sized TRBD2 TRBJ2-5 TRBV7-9 TGTGCCAGCAGCGCCAGGAGAGGACTAGCGGGAAGCCAGTACTTC CASSARRGLAGSQYF
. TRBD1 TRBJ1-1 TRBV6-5 TGTGCCAGCAGCTACCATATCTGGACAGGGAACACTGAAGCTTTCTTT CASSYHIWTGNTEAFF
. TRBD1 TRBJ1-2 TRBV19 TGTGCCAGTAGTACTTCGACAGGGTATGGCTACACCTTC CASSTSTGYGYTF